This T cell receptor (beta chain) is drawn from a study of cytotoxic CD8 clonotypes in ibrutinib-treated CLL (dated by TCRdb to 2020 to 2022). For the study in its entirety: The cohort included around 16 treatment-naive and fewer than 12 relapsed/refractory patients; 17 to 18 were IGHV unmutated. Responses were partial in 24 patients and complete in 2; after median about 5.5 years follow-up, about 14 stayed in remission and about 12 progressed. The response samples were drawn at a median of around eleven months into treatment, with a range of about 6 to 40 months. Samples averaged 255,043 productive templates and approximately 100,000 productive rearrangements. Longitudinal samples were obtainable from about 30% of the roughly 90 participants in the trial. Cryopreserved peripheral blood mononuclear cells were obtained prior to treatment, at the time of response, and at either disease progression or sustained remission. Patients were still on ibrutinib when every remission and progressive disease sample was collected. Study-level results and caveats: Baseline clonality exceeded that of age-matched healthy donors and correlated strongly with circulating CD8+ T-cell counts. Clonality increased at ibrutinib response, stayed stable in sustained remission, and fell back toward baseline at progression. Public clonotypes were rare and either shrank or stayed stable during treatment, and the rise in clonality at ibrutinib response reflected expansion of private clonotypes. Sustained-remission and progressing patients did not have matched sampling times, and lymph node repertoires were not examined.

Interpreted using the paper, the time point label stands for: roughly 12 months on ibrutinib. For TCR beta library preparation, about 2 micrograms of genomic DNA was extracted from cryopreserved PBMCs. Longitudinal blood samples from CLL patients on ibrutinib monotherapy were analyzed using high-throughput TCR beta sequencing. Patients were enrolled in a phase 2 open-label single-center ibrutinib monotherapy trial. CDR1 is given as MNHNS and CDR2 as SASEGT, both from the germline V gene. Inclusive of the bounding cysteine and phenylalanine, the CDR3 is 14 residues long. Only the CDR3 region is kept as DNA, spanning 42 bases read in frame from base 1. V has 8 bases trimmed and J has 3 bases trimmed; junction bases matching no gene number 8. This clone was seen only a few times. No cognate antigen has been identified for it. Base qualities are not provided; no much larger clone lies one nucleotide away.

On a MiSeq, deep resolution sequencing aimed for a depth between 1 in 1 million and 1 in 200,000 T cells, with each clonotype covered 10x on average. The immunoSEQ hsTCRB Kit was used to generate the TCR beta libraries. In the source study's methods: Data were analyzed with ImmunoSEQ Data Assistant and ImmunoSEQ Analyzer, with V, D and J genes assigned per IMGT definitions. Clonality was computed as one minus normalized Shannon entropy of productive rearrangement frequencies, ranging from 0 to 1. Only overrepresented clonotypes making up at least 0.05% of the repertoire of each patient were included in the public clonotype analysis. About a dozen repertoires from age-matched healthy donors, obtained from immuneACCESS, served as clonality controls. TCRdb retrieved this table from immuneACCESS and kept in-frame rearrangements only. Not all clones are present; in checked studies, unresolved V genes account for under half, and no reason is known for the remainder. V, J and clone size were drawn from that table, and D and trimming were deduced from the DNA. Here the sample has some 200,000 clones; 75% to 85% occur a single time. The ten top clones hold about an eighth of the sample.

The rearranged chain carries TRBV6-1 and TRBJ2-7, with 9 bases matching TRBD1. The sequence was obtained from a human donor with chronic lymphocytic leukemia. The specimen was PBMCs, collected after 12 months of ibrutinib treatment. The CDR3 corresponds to CASHPTGQGYEQYF. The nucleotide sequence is TGTGCCAGCCACCCAACGGGACAGGGCTACGAGCAGTACTTC.